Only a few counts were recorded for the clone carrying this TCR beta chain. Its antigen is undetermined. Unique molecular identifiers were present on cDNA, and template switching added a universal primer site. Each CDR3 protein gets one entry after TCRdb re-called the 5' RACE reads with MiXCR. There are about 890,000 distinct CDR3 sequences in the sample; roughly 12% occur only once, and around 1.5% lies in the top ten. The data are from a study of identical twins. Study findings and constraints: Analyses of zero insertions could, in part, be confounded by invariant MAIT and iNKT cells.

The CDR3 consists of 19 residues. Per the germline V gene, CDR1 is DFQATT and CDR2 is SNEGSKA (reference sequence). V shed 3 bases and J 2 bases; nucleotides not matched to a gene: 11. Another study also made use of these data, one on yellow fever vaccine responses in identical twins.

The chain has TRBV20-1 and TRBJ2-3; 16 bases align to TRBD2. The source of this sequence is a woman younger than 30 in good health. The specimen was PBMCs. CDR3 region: CSARSGLAGGIGDTDTQYF. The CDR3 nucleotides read TGCAGTGCTAGGTCGGGACTAGCGGGAGGGATTGGTGACACAGATACGCAGTATTTT.